This passage covers 23 T cell receptor beta chains from one sample sequenced in a study of T-cell memory formation after mild COVID-19 (dated by TCRdb to the early 2020s). The library was produced with 5' RACE. Sequencing took place on an Illumina NovaSeq 6000. Using fastp trimming at Q25 and MiXCR clonotype assembly, TCRdb reanalyzed the public sequencing data and kept in-frame beta chains. Each CDR3 protein gets just one entry, which takes the most common genes and DNA from the rows behind it. The sample has around 450,000 distinct CDR3 sequences on record, roughly 20% of them singletons. The ten largest clones add up to 7.5% to 9.5% of the sample. Sequencing was done on a sample of PBMCs or a T cell subset sorted from them (not recorded which). These receptors originate from an adult woman who had mild COVID-19 (a few samples of this study predate the infection). The sample titles of this study are shuffled in the database, so cell type and time point are left out; the donor was told from shared clones.

There are many counts of this clonotype. V usage is TRBV24-1 and J usage is TRBJ1-1; maybe TRBD1 (5 bases). The germline CDR1 and CDR2 sequences are KGHDR and SFDVKD. Trimming removed 1 base from V and 8 bases from J, with 10 bases in between. CDR3 length: 13 residues. The CDR3 nucleotides are TGTGCCACCAGTGATTTTGGGGGGTCCGAAGCTTTCTTT. Its protein is CATSDFGGSEAFF.

This clonotype appeared a few times. The rearrangement joins TRBV12-3 or TRBV12-4 to TRBJ1-2, with D possibly matching TRBD1 (5 bases). The CDR3 is 16 amino acids. V was trimmed by 8 bases and J by 3 bases, leaving 22 bases between them. This CDR3 is CASLRGPAGYDYGYTF. CDR3 sequence (DNA): TGTGCCAGCCTGAGAGGGCCCGCAGGGTACGACTATGGCTACACCTTC.

This chain links TRBV29-1 with TRBJ1-2, with D hard to call. Trimming left V 3 bases short and J 14 bases short, with 16 bases between. Germline V lookup: CDR1 SQVTM, CDR2 ANQGSEA. The CDR3 has 11 residues. In DNA form, the CDR3 reads TGCAGCGTTGAGATTGATCGGGGTGTGACCTTC. This encodes CSVEIDRGVTF.

This clonotype appeared a few times. The gene calls are TRBV6-2 or TRBV6-3 and TRBJ1-5; no reliable D call. The CDR3 covers 13 residues. The germline V gene has CDR1 MNHEY and CDR2 SVGEGT. Trimming removed 7 bases at V and 7 bases at J, with 14 bases between. The CDR3 loop is CASTKGGYQPQHF. In DNA, the CDR3 is TGTGCCAGCACCAAGGGAGGGTACCAGCCCCAGCATTTT.

The chain has TRBV5-1 and TRBJ1-2; D not certain. Germline V lookup: CDR1 SGHRS, CDR2 YFSETQ. The CDR3 runs to 15 residues. Between the trimmed V and J ends, which lost 0 bases and 6 bases, there was a span of 15 bases. CDR3 residues: CASSLARMGLDGYTF. In DNA, the CDR3 is TGCGCCAGCAGCTTGGCCCGGATGGGTTTAGATGGCTACACCTTC.

This clonotype appeared a few times. This chain joins TRBV24-1 and TRBJ2-4; 8 bases are a match to TRBD2. J was trimmed by 0 bases and V by 3 bases; bases with no gene match: 6. CDR1 and CDR2 (germline): KGHDR, SFDVKD. CDR3 size: 17 residues. CDR3 DNA sequence: TGTGCCACCAGTGATGGGACTAGGTGGGAAGCCAAAAACATTCAGTACTTC. It specifies CATSDGTRWEAKNIQYF.

This clonotype was seen a few times. This chain connects TRBV5-6 to TRBJ2-1; D gene ambiguous. The CDR3 has 12 amino acids. Between the trimmed V and J ends, which lost 4 bases and 11 bases, there was a span of 13 bases. The germline V gene has CDR1 SGHDT and CDR2 YYEEEE. CDR3 residues: CASSIRHPKQFF. In nucleotides, the CDR3 is TGTGCCAGCAGCATAAGACACCCAAAGCAGTTCTTC. The whole variable domain, filled in from reference TRBV5-6 and TRBJ2-1, reads DAGVTQSPTHLIKTRGQQVTLRCSPKSGHDTVSWYQQALGQGPQFIFQYYEEEERQRGNFPDRFSGHQFPNYSSELNVNALLLGDSALYLCASSIRHPKQFFGPGTRLTVL.

This rearrangement joins TRBV21-1 to TRBJ2-2; the table's D call, TRBD1, was not checked against the DNA. TRBV21-1 is termed a pseudogene. CDR3 length: 17 residues. CDR3 loop: CASSIRPSLPPGGELFF. The CDR3 coding sequence is TGTGCCAGCAGCATACGGCCTAGCCTCCCCCCGGGCGGGGAGCTGTTTTTT.

V is TRBV6-2 or TRBV6-3 and J is TRBJ1-2; D is perhaps TRBD1 (5 bases). Germline CDR1 reads MNHEY; CDR2 reads SVGEGT. Trimming removed 11 bases at V and 1 base at J, with 11 bases between. The CDR3 totals 12 residues. CDR3 sequence: CAGRTLNYGYTF. CDR3 in DNA: TGTGCCGGCCGGACACTTAACTATGGCTACACCTTC.

This clonotype came up many times. V and J are TRBV7-2 and TRBJ1-5; D possibly corresponds to TRBD1 (6 bases). The germline V gene has CDR1 SGHTA and CDR2 FQGNSA. The CDR3 totals 15 residues. V was clipped by 1 base and J by 4 bases, with 11 bases between them. CDR3 loop: CASSLGDRRNQPQHF. CDR3 in DNA: TGTGCCAGCAGCTTAGGAGACAGGCGTAATCAGCCCCAGCATTTT.

V usage is TRBV12-3 or TRBV12-4 and J usage is TRBJ1-1; D ambiguous. Trimming left V 6 bases short and J 11 bases short, with 19 bases between. There are 13 residues in the CDR3. The DNA of the CDR3 is TGTGCCAGCAGCCAAACCGGGGTAGTCACTGCTTTCTTT. Residues: CASSQTGVVTAFF.

This clonotype was seen a handful of times. This chain links TRBV5-1 with TRBJ1-2; 9 bases line up with TRBD1. The germline V gene has CDR1 SGHRS and CDR2 YFSETQ. Trimming at V came to 4 bases and at J to 0 bases, leaving 7 bases not matched to a gene. This CDR3 is 16 amino acids long. CDR3 DNA sequence: TGCGCCAGCAGCCTGGGACAGGGAGCCACTAACTATGGCTACACCTTC. Residues: CASSLGQGATNYGYTF.

The chain carries TRBV30 and TRBJ1-1; 7 nucleotides align to TRBD1. Germline V CDR1 and CDR2: GTSNPN, SVGIG (reference sequence). V lost 2 bases and J lost 1; bases outside the gene matches: 7. The CDR3 sequence is 15 residues long. The CDR3 DNA reads as TGTGCCTGGAGTCCCCAGACAGGGTGGAACACTGAAGCTTTCTTT. The encoded protein is CAWSPQTGWNTEAFF.

V and J are TRBV12-3 or TRBV12-4 and TRBJ2-1; tentative D call: TRBD1 (6 bases). Trimming took off 6 bases at V and 2 bases at J, with 17 bases between the two ends. This CDR3 comprises 16 residues. The CDR3: CASSHSDRPTYNEQFF. The CDR3 DNA follows: TGTGCCAGCAGCCATTCAGACAGGCCGACCTACAATGAGCAGTTCTTC.

V and J are TRBV6-1 and TRBJ1-4; D remains ambiguous. V shed 3 bases and J shed 7 bases, with 12 bases lying between them. Germline V gives CDR1 MNHNS, CDR2 SASEGT. The CDR3 sequence is 14 residues long. CDR3 DNA sequence: TGTGCCAGCAGTGAGGTCCGGCGGGCTGAAAAACTGTTTTTT. This translates into CASSEVRRAEKLFF.

This clonotype was detected only a few times. V usage is TRBV7-3 and J usage is TRBJ2-1; TRBD2 matches 8 bases. The V gene end was trimmed by 6 bases and the J gene end by 0 bases; junction bases not matched to a gene: 7. CDR3 length equals 16 residues. The germline CDR1 and CDR2 sequences are SGHTA and FQGTGA. CDR3 amino acids: CASRPTSGSSYNEQFF. DNA for the CDR3: TGTGCCAGCAGGCCCACTAGCGGTAGCTCCTACAATGAGCAGTTCTTC. The whole variable domain, remainder taken from reference TRBV7-3 and TRBJ2-1, is GAGVSQTPSNKVTEKGKYVELRCDPISGHTALYWYRQSLGQGPEFLIYFQGTGAADDSGLPNDRFFAVRPEGSVSTLKIQRTERGDSAVYLCASRPTSGSSYNEQFFGPGTRLTVL.

This clonotype was seen repeatedly, ten times or more. V gene TRBV6-2 or TRBV6-3 combines with J gene TRBJ2-7; a weak D match, TRBD2 (5 bases). V was cut by 2 bases and J by 4 bases, with 15 bases left in between. Germline CDR1 reads MNHEY; CDR2 reads SVGEGT. The CDR3 has 15 amino acids. DNA of the CDR3: TGTGCCAGCAGTTACCCCGACGGGGTGGAGTACGAGCAGTACTTC. Amino acid sequence: CASSYPDGVEYEQYF.

This clonotype came up a few times. The chain has TRBV20-1 and TRBJ2-3; D might be TRBD2 (6 bases). This CDR3 has 14 residues. Germline V gene lookup returns CDR1 DFQATT and CDR2 SNEGSKA (reference sequence). V was clipped by 5 bases and J by 3 bases, with 15 bases between them. The CDR3 sequence is CSAPGGGNTDTQYF. The CDR3 DNA reads TGCAGTGCTCCCGGTGGGGGGAATACAGATACGCAGTATTTT.

This clonotype was counted only a few times. J is TRBJ2-5 and V is TRBV5-1, with D possibly TRBD2 on 5 matching bases. There are 16 residues in the CDR3. The V and J ends lost 0 bases and 5 bases respectively, with 17 bases between them. Germline loops: CDR1 SGHRS, CDR2 YFSETQ. This chain's CDR3 is CASSLGRGSRSETQYF. As DNA, the CDR3 is TGCGCCAGCAGCTTGGGCCGGGGTAGTCGGTCGGAGACCCAGTACTTC.

This chain links TRBV19 with TRBJ2-3, with D possibly being TRBD1 or TRBD2 (5 bases each). The germline V gene has CDR1 LNHDA and CDR2 SQIVND (reference sequence). Trimming took 5 bases from V and 5 from J, leaving 17 bases between them. The CDR3 has 15 residues. CDR3 residues: CASSGTPLSRDTQYF. The CDR3 nucleotides are TGTGCCAGTAGTGGGACCCCGCTGTCGAGAGATACGCAGTATTTT.

This clonotype was detected only a few times. V and J are TRBV11-2 and TRBJ2-5; possible D gene TRBD2, 5 bases. From germline, CDR1 is SGHAT and CDR2 FQNNGV. With 4 bases removed from V and 6 bases from J, the gap between germline ends came to 24 bases. The CDR3 is 17 amino acids. The CDR3 region is CASSSRSDYTKWKTQYF. CDR3 nucleotides: TGTGCCAGCAGCTCCCGCTCTGACTACACTAAGTGGAAGACCCAGTACTTC.

This sequence joins TRBV6-1 and TRBJ1-2; tentative D call: TRBD1 (5 bases). Germline V gene data show CDR1 as MNHNS and CDR2 as SASEGT. The CDR3 sequence is 14 residues long. Between the trimmed V and J ends, which lost 6 bases and 5 bases, there was a span of 16 bases. This CDR3 reads CASSADSPGYGYTF. The CDR3 DNA reads as TGTGCCAGCAGCGCTGACAGCCCAGGATATGGCTACACCTTC.

The CDR3 protein is CASSHTGTANTGELFF. The CDR3 DNA sequence: TGTGCCAGCAGCCACACTGGGACAGCGAACACCGGGGAGCTGTTTTTT. The chain employs TRBV7-9 and TRBJ2-2; TRBD1 aligns across 7 bases. CDR1 and CDR2 (germline): SEHNR, FQNEAQ (reference sequence). The CDR3 consists of 16 residues. The J segment lost 0 bases and the V segment lost 5 bases, leaving 6 bases of the junction unmatched.